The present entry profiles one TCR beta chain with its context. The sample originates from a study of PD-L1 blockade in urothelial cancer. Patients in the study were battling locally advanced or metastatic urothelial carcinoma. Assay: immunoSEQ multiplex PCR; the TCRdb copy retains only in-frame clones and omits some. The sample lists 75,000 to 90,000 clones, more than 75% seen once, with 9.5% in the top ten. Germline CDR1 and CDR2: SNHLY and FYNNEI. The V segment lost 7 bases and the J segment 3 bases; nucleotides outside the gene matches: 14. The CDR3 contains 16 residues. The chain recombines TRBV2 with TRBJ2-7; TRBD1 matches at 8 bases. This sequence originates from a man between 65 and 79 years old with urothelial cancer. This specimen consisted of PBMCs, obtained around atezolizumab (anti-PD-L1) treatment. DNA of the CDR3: TGTGCCAGCACCCCTACGTGGCAGGGGGCTATCTACGAGCAGTACTTC. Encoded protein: CASTPTWQGAIYEQYF.